This is a list of T cell receptor beta chains from one sample in a study of shared clonotypes between healthy human individuals. TCRdb keeps only in-frame clones here, not all; method: immunoSEQ multiplex PCR. Among nearly 500,000 clones listed, 75% to 85% were seen once. What was sequenced was PBMCs. These receptors were obtained from a middle-aged woman in good health. Some clones in this sample may be carry-over from other donors' samples. Both conserved end residues are part of each CDR3. A D gene is named only where the DNA matches it firmly. Only part of the rows carry a size: once, few, many, or a class if the clone is expanded.

CDR3nt: TGTGCCAGCTACCCAGCGGGAGTAGGTAATGAGCAGTTCTTC
CDR3aa: CASYPAGVGNEQFF
j_gene: TRBJ2-1
abundance: .
v_gene: TRBV6-5
d_gene: TRBD2

CDR3nt: TGTGCCAGCAGTTCGGGGGTTTGGCAGCCCCAGCATTTT
CDR3aa: CASSSGVWQPQHF
j_gene: TRBJ1-5
abundance: .
v_gene: TRBV27
d_gene: .

CDR3nt: TGTGCCAGCAGTGCAGCGACAGGTTCCTCCTATGGCTACACCTTC
CDR3aa: CASSAATGSSYGYTF
j_gene: TRBJ1-2
abundance: .
v_gene: TRBV6-1
d_gene: .

CDR3nt: TGCAGCGTTGAAGATCAGGTAGTCGATGAGCAGTTCTTC
CDR3aa: CSVEDQVVDEQFF
j_gene: TRBJ2-1
abundance: once
v_gene: TRBV29-1
d_gene: .

CDR3nt: TGCAGCGTTTCCGGGACAGGGTTGTCCGAGCAGTACTTC
CDR3aa: CSVSGTGLSEQYF
j_gene: TRBJ2-7
abundance: .
v_gene: TRBV29-1
d_gene: TRBD1

CDR3nt: TGTGCCAGCAGTTTATTCGGGGGCTACACCTTC
CDR3aa: CASSLFGGYTF
j_gene: TRBJ1-2
abundance: .
v_gene: TRBV28
d_gene: .

CDR3nt: TGTGCCAGCAGCTTAGCCCCCGGGGGGGACAGGGCGTTTAGCGAGCAGTTCTTC
CDR3aa: CASSLAPGGDRAFSEQFF
j_gene: TRBJ2-1
abundance: .
v_gene: TRBV11-2
d_gene: .

CDR3nt: TGTGCCTGGAGTAAGAGGACAGGGGGACTCGGCTACACCTTC
CDR3aa: CAWSKRTGGLGYTF
j_gene: TRBJ1-2
abundance: .
v_gene: TRBV30
d_gene: TRBD1

CDR3nt: TGTGCCAGCAGCCTAAGAGGGTTGGGCACTGAAGCTTTCTTT
CDR3aa: CASSLRGLGTEAFF
j_gene: TRBJ1-1
abundance: .
v_gene: TRBV7-6
d_gene: .

CDR3nt: TGTGCCAGCAGCTTAGCGATCCAAACCTACGAGCAGTACTTC
CDR3aa: CASSLAIQTYEQYF
j_gene: TRBJ2-7
abundance: .
v_gene: TRBV7-9
d_gene: .

CDR3nt: TGTGCCAGCAGCTTCGGACAGACTACCTACGAGCAGTACTTC
CDR3aa: CASSFGQTTYEQYF
j_gene: TRBJ2-7
abundance: .
v_gene: TRBV5-4
d_gene: .

CDR3nt: TGTGCCAGCAGCTTAGGGGTTGTGAACACTGAAGCTTTCTTT
CDR3aa: CASSLGVVNTEAFF
j_gene: TRBJ1-1
abundance: .
v_gene: TRBV7-6
d_gene: .

CDR3nt: TGTGCCCGCAGTGGGGGACGGTCAATTGAAGCTTTCTTT
CDR3aa: CARSGGRSIEAFF
j_gene: TRBJ1-1
abundance: .
v_gene: TRBV2
d_gene: .

CDR3nt: TGTGCCAGCAGACTAGCGGGAGGGTTGAGTAATGAGCAGTTCTTC
CDR3aa: CASRLAGGLSNEQFF
j_gene: TRBJ2-1
abundance: .
v_gene: TRBV11-2
d_gene: TRBD2

CDR3nt: TGCGCCAGCAGCCAGGGGGATTGGGACAGGGCGGACACCATATATTTT
CDR3aa: CASSQGDWDRADTIYF
j_gene: TRBJ1-3
abundance: .
v_gene: TRBV5-1
d_gene: TRBD1

CDR3nt: TGTGCCAGCAGACCCACGGGCACCGGGGAGCTGTTTTTT
CDR3aa: CASRPTGTGELFF
j_gene: TRBJ2-2
abundance: .
v_gene: TRBV2
d_gene: .

CDR3nt: TGTGCCAGCAGCTCATCGGGCTTAGTTCTCACCGGGGAGCTGTTTTTT
CDR3aa: CASSSSGLVLTGELFF
j_gene: TRBJ2-2
abundance: .
v_gene: TRBV27
d_gene: .

CDR3nt: TGTGCCAGCAGCTCTATAGGGACTAGCGGGAGCCACACAGATACGCAGTATTTT
CDR3aa: CASSSIGTSGSHTDTQYF
j_gene: TRBJ2-3
abundance: .
v_gene: TRBV28
d_gene: TRBD2

CDR3nt: TGTGCCAGCTCACCACCGGTAGCGTCCCACAATGAGCAGTTCTTC
CDR3aa: CASSPPVASHNEQFF
j_gene: TRBJ2-1
abundance: few
v_gene: TRBV18
d_gene: .

CDR3nt: TGTGCCAGCAGTCAAGGGGGACCAGCTTTCTTT
CDR3aa: CASSQGGPAFF
j_gene: TRBJ1-1
abundance: once
v_gene: TRBV25-1
d_gene: .

CDR3nt: TGTGCCAGTTCAGTGTCGGGGCTAGCCTACAATGAGCAGTTCTTC
CDR3aa: CASSVSGLAYNEQFF
j_gene: TRBJ2-1
abundance: .
v_gene: TRBV19
d_gene: .

CDR3nt: TGTGCCTGGAAGACAGGGGTGGTCACTGAAGCTTTCTTT
CDR3aa: CAWKTGVVTEAFF
j_gene: TRBJ1-1
abundance: .
v_gene: TRBV30
d_gene: TRBD1